This T cell receptor beta chain was documented in a study of beta chain features in type 1 diabetes. Study conclusions and caveats: When cDNA is sequenced, cells with high TCR expression could be over-represented.

The germline gives CDR1 SGHAT, CDR2 FQNNGV. V lost 7 bases to trimming and J lost 8 bases, with 8 bases between them. There are 10 residues in the CDR3. What was sequenced were expressed TCRB transcripts, since all of the isolated RNA had been reverse transcribed. The data were produced by immunoSEQ multiplex PCR, yet TCRdb's version contains in-frame clones alone and is incomplete. The sample consists of under 250,000 clones, 12% to 15% of them appearing once. In the case of this clone: What it recognizes is unknown.

The source material was naive CD4+ T cells from blood. The sequence derives from a woman aged 40 to 55 in good health. The chain recombines TRBV11-2 with TRBJ1-2; D remains unclear. The CDR3 DNA reads TGTGCCAGCACCCGGAGGGGCTACACCTTC. Its translation is CASTRRGYTF.